The sequence of this TCR beta chain was determined in a study of early T cells in non-severe SARS-CoV-2 infection. As for the study in general: Bulk RNA taken from unsorted whole blood was sequenced, leaving chains unpaired. Whole-study results and caveats: Anti-spike CD8 specificities were favored by VDJdb matching, whose results missed private and CD4 specificities.

As to this clonotype: The target antigen is unknown.

Attachment of unique molecular identifiers to individual cDNA molecules was performed. Each CDR3 protein gets one entry after TCRdb re-called the 5' RACE reads with MiXCR. Of about 110,000 distinct CDR3 sequences in the sample, about 12% are singletons; the top ten hold 3.5% to 4%. CDR1 SGHDN and CDR2 FVKESK come from the germline V gene. The CDR3 is 16 residues long. Germline trimming cut 3 bases from V and 6 bases from J; bases unmatched to any gene: 8. This chain uses TRBV14 with TRBJ2-1, with 10 bases that match TRBD1. This clonotype was sampled from an adult who was a healthcare worker with PCR-confirmed SARS-CoV-2 infection or an uninfected control (not recorded which). The material sequenced was whole blood, taken at baseline. The CDR3 DNA is TGTGCCAGCAGCCACACCGGGACAGGGGTGCTCAATGAGCAGTTCTTC. Amino acid sequence: CASSHTGTGVLNEQFF. The full variable domain, in which reference TRBV14 and TRBJ2-1 provide the parts outside the CDR3, is EAGVTQFPSHSVIEKGQTVTLRCDPISGHDNLYWYRRVMGKEIKFLLHFVKESKQDESGMPNNRFLAERTGGTYSTLKVQPAELEDSGVYFCASSHTGTGVLNEQFFGPGTRLTVL.